These 16 T cell receptor beta chains originate from one sample sequenced in a study of early T cells in non-severe SARS-CoV-2 infection. TCRdb reprocessed the 5' RACE reads via MiXCR and lists one record per CDR3 protein. The sample has tens of thousands of distinct CDR3 sequences, approximately 12% seen once; the top ten hold 4.5%. Sequenced sample: whole blood. The receptor source for this set is an adult who was a healthcare worker with PCR-confirmed SARS-CoV-2 infection or an uninfected control (not recorded which).

This clonotype showed up just a few times. The chain employs TRBV29-1 and TRBJ1-2; a weak D match, TRBD1 (5 bases). Germline CDR1 and CDR2: SQVTM and ANQGSEA. The ends were cut back, 8 bases at V and 3 bases at J, with 19 bases in the middle. The length of the CDR3 is 14 residues. CDR3 DNA sequence: TGCAGCATCCAGGCAGGTGGGGGGGACTATGGCTACACCTTC. It translates to CSIQAGGGDYGYTF.

This clonotype occurred a few times. This chain joins TRBV2 and TRBJ2-1; D is perhaps TRBD2 (7 bases). V was cut by 8 bases and J by 0 bases, with 23 bases left in between. The germline CDR1 and CDR2 sequences are SNHLY and FYNNEI. This CDR3 contains 18 residues. The CDR3 region has the DNA TGTGCCAGCTCCTACCGCGGAGGGGGGGCTGGCTCCTACAATGAGCAGTTCTTC. Encoded protein: CASSYRGGGAGSYNEQFF.

The rearrangement links TRBV5-1 to TRBJ1-2; perhaps TRBD1 as D (6 bases). Germline V gene sequence: CDR1 SGHRS, CDR2 YFSETQ. V was clipped by 2 bases and J by 7 bases, with 12 bases between them. This CDR3 region has 13 residues. CDR3 protein: CASSFTGTRGYTF. The CDR3 nucleotides read TGCGCCAGCAGCTTTACAGGGACCCGTGGCTACACCTTC. Variable domain in full (rest from reference TRBV5-1 and TRBJ1-2): KAGVTQTPRYLIKTRGQQVTLSCSPISGHRSVSWYQQTPGQGLQFLFEYFSETQRNKGNFPGRFSGRQFSNSRSEMNVSTLELGDSALYLCASSFTGTRGYTFGSGTRLTVV.

There are many counts of this clonotype. This chain connects TRBV6-4 to TRBJ2-6; 7 nucleotides line up with TRBD1. Germline CDR1 MRHNA, CDR2 SNTAGT. Trimming at V came to 0 bases and at J to 2 bases, leaving 1 base not matched to a gene. The CDR3 length is 16 residues. The CDR3 coding sequence is TGTGCCAGCAGTGACTCTACAGGGGCTGGGGCCAACGTCCTGACTTTC. This encodes CASSDSTGAGANVLTF.

This clonotype has just a few counts. The CDR3 coding sequence is TGTGCCAGCAGTGCCCACATCCCAGATACGCAGTATTTT. This translates into CASSAHIPDTQYF. The rearrangement joins TRBV6-1 to TRBJ2-3; no clear D gene. Germline lookup yields CDR1 MNHNS and CDR2 SASEGT. The CDR3 spans 13 residues. V lost 4 bases and J lost 4, with 9 bases in between.

This clonotype was counted many times. J is TRBJ1-2 and V is TRBV12-3 or TRBV12-4, with a weak D call TRBD1 (6 bases). The CDR3 consists of 18 residues. Trimming took off 2 bases at V and 0 bases at J, with 19 bases between the two ends. CDR3 DNA: TGTGCCAGCAGTTTATACCTTATACGGGAGGGGGCTAACTATGGCTACACCTTC. Protein: CASSLYLIREGANYGYTF.

This clonotype was picked up a small number of times. This chain uses TRBV6-5 with TRBJ1-6; TRBD1 aligns across 10 bases. Per the germline V gene, CDR1 is MNHEY and CDR2 is SVGAGI. V lost 4 bases and J lost 10; bases outside the gene matches: 10. CDR3 length: 16 amino acids. The CDR3 DNA is TGTGCCAGCAGTTCAACCCGACCGGGACAGGGGTCACCCCTCCACTTT. Amino acid sequence: CASSSTRPGQGSPLHF.

DNA of the CDR3: TGTGCCAGCAGCCTAGGGATGGGCACCGGGGAGCTGTTTTTT. Its translation: CASSLGMGTGELFF. The chain employs TRBV3-1 and TRBJ2-2; D is uncertain. Germline CDR1 LGHDT, CDR2 YNNKEL (reference sequence). The CDR3 spans 14 residues. Trimming took 4 bases from V and 4 from J, leaving 10 bases between them.

This clonotype was observed at least ten times. CDR3 loop: CASSLRGSGPFF. The CDR3 coding sequence is TGCGCCAGCAGCTTAAGGGGGAGCGGTCCGTTCTTC. The rearrangement links TRBV5-1 to TRBJ2-1; maybe TRBD1 (6 bases). V was trimmed by 2 bases and J by 15 bases, leaving 15 bases between them. The CDR3 has 12 amino acids. Germline-derived CDR1 and CDR2 are SGHRS and YFSETQ.

Concerning this clonotype: A much larger clone lies a single base off, so this may be a read error. V usage is TRBV20-1 and J usage is TRBJ1-6; 7 bases line up with TRBD1. Germline CDR1 and CDR2: DFQATT and SNEGSKA (reference sequence). CDR3 length: 14 amino acids. Written as DNA, the CDR3 is TGCAGTGCTAGAGCGGGACAGCACAATTCATCCCTCCACTTT. This gives the protein CSARAGQHNSSLHF.

This clonotype was detected a few times. The V and J genes are TRBV25-1 and TRBJ2-3, with TRBD2 matching over 8 bases. The CDR3 covers 17 residues. V gave up 3 bases and J gave up 0 bases; unmatched junction bases: 8. Germline-derived CDR1 and CDR2 are MGHDK and SYGVNS. CDR3 residues: CASSDFGLAGSTDTQYF. CDR3 sequence (DNA): TGTGCCAGCAGTGATTTCGGCCTAGCGGGCAGCACAGATACGCAGTATTTT. Together with reference TRBV25-1 and TRBJ2-3, the CDR3 gives the full variable domain: EADIYQTPRYLVIGTGKKITLECSQTMGHDKMYWYQQDPGMELHLIHYSYGVNSTEKGDLSSESTVSRIRTEHFPLTLESARPSHTSQYLCASSDFGLAGSTDTQYFGPGTRLTVL.

This clonotype was counted many times. The chain recombines TRBV20-1 with TRBJ1-5; TRBD1 matches at 7 bases. With V trimmed by 5 bases and J by 2 bases, 6 bases remained unmatched. The CDR3 extends over 14 amino acids. Germline V gene sequence: CDR1 DFQATT, CDR2 SNEGSKA (reference sequence). CDR3 nucleotides: TGCAGTGCTTTGACAGGGTATGGCAATCAGCCCCAGCATTTT. Its translation is CSALTGYGNQPQHF.

This clonotype has at least ten counts. V and J are TRBV24-1 and TRBJ2-5; TRBD2 agrees at 7 bases. Germline values: CDR1 KGHDR, CDR2 SFDVKD. The CDR3 covers 15 residues. Trimming cost V 2 bases and J 1 base; bases outside gene matches: 3. In DNA form, the CDR3 reads TGTGCCACCAGTGATTCCCGGGAGGTCCAAGAGACCCAGTACTTC. Translated: CATSDSREVQETQYF.

This clonotype has a handful of counts. The V and J genes are TRBV5-4 and TRBJ2-3; D gene unclear. Trimming stripped 4 bases from V and 6 bases from J, with 12 bases between. The CDR3 length is 13 residues. In germline, CDR1 is SGHNT, CDR2 YYREEE (reference sequence). The CDR3 DNA reads as TGTGCCAGCAGCCTACCCCCCCGGGATACGCAGTATTTT. This translates into CASSLPPRDTQYF.

CDR3 nucleotides: TGTGCCAGCAGTGAATCGGGATTATCGACAGAGACCCAGTACTTC. It yields the protein CASSESGLSTETQYF. V usage is TRBV2 and J usage is TRBJ2-5, with D possibly being TRBD2 (5 bases). The CDR3 sequence is 15 residues long. CDR1 SNHLY and CDR2 FYNNEI come from the germline V gene. Trimming left V 2 bases short and J 4 bases short, with 14 bases between.

This chain connects TRBV20-1 to TRBJ2-7; D not certain. CDR1 is DFQATT and CDR2 is SNEGSKA in the germline V gene (reference sequence). The CDR3 is made up of 12 amino acids. V lost 3 bases and J 4 bases, leaving 10 bases between the germline ends. The CDR3, as DNA: TGCAGTGCTAGCAAGGAGTGGTACGAGCAGTACTTC. It translates to CSASKEWYEQYF.